One sample yielded the 12 T cell receptor beta chains listed below, sequenced in a study of shared clonotypes between healthy human individuals (TCRdb year 2020). The library was obtained by the immunoSEQ multiplex PCR assay. Drawn from immuneACCESS, this table holds only the in-frame rearrangements with V and J called that TCRdb kept. Clones are partly lost; checked studies trace under half to an unresolved V gene and leave the rest unexplained. Within this sample are around 980,000 clones, with about 84% of them counted one time only. The ten largest clones add up to 0.5% to 0.65% of the sample. The sample comprised memory CD4+ T cells from PBMCs. The cell subset or site label here, explained by the study, means: CD45RA-negative fraction. These receptors all come from a man younger than 30 in good health. Some clones in this sample may be carry-over from other donors' samples.

The chain recombines TRBV12-2 with TRBJ2-1; the D segment call TRBD2 is taken from the table without a DNA check. TRBV12-2 is a pseudogene segment. The CDR3 has 13 residues. The CDR3 loop reads CASPLQEVDEQFF. The CDR3 DNA follows: TGTGCAAGTCCCCTCCAGGAGGTAGATGAGCAGTTCTTC.

This chain connects TRBV6-6 to TRBJ1-4; D remains ambiguous. In germline, CDR1 is MNHNY, CDR2 SVGAGI (reference sequence). The CDR3 runs 12 residues. V was shortened by 7 bases and J by 6 bases, with 9 bases between the two germline ends. The CDR3 DNA follows: TGTGCCAGCAATCGGCCGGATGAAAAACTGTTTTTT. Translation: CASNRPDEKLFF.

This clone was picked up one time. The rearrangement links TRBV30 to TRBJ2-7, with TRBD2 matching over 10 bases. The CDR3 is 16 residues long. J was trimmed by 4 bases and V by 3 bases; bases with no gene match: 12. Germline assignment: CDR1 GTSNPN and CDR2 SVGIG (reference sequence). This chain's CDR3 is CAWSVGRTSGVYEQYF. The CDR3 nucleotides are TGTGCCTGGAGCGTTGGCAGGACTAGCGGAGTATACGAGCAGTACTTC.

This clone was seen once. The chain recombines TRBV2 with TRBJ1-1; D not certain. The CDR3 runs 13 residues. In germline, CDR1 is SNHLY, CDR2 FYNNEI. Trimming removed 9 bases at V and 4 bases at J, with 15 bases between. CDR3 DNA: TGTGCCAGTGAGGACGAGGTGATCACTGAAGCTTTCTTT. Its translation: CASEDEVITEAFF.

The chain links TRBV4-3 to TRBJ2-5; unclear D gene. Germline values: CDR1 LGHNA, CDR2 YSLEER. Trimming removed 4 bases from V and 5 bases from J, with 11 bases in between. This CDR3 contains 13 residues. CDR3 in DNA: TGCGCCAGCAGCCGGGCCGTGTCGGAGACCCAGTACTTC. Its protein product is CASSRAVSETQYF.

This clone was detected a few times. This sequence joins TRBV27 and TRBJ1-1; D possibly corresponds to TRBD1 (5 bases). The CDR3 totals 12 residues. Trimming took off 3 bases at V and 4 bases at J, with 6 bases between the two ends. The germline V gene encodes CDR1 MNHEY and CDR2 SMNVEV (reference sequence). CDR3 in amino acids: CASSFQGTEAFF. In nucleotides, the CDR3 is TGTGCCAGCAGTTTCCAGGGCACTGAAGCTTTCTTT.

This rearrangement joins TRBV6-5 to TRBJ1-1; D unresolved. Trimming pared 5 bases from V and 6 bases from J, leaving 13 bases between. The CDR3 extends over 13 amino acids. Germline CDR1 is MNHEY and CDR2 is SVGAGI. The CDR3 sequence: CASSPSPRAEAFF. The CDR3 nucleotides are TGTGCCAGCAGTCCCTCACCAAGAGCTGAAGCTTTCTTT.

The chain uses TRBV7-6 and TRBJ2-2; a possible D gene is TRBD2 (6 bases). Germline loops: CDR1 SGHVS, CDR2 FNYEAQ. The ends were cut back, 4 bases at V and 2 bases at J, with 17 bases in the middle. This CDR3 contains 17 residues. CDR3: CASSYTLAEHNTGELFF. CDR3 bases: TGTGCCAGCAGCTACACACTAGCAGAACACAACACCGGGGAGCTGTTTTTT.

With respect to this clone: The sample contains more than one DNA sequence encoding this CDR3. This chain links TRBV28 with TRBJ2-3, with D possibly being TRBD1 (6 bases). CDR3 size: 14 residues. V lost 2 bases and J 0 bases, leaving 6 bases between the germline ends. Looked up from germline, CDR1 is MDHEN and CDR2 is SYDVKM. The CDR3 reads CASSLGGSTDTQYF. The CDR3 DNA sequence: TGTGCCAGCAGTTTAGGGGGCAGCACAGATACGCAGTATTTT.

This clone was counted once. This chain uses TRBV4-2 with TRBJ2-4; D unresolved. This CDR3 contains 15 residues. V was pared by 3 bases and J by 0 bases, with 9 bases between. Germline CDR1 reads LGHNA; CDR2 reads YNFKEQ. As DNA, the CDR3 is TGTGCCAGCAGCCAGGAAATACTAGCCAAAAACATTCAGTACTTC. Protein product: CASSQEILAKNIQYF.

This clone came up once. The chain is built from TRBV9 and TRBJ2-7; TRBD1 matches at 7 bases. This CDR3 spans 16 amino acids. V was clipped by 4 bases and J by 1 base; unmatched bases: 11. In germline, CDR1 is SGDLS, CDR2 YYNGEE. As DNA, the CDR3 is TGTGCCAGCAGCCCCAGGTCCGGGACAGTTTCCTACGAGCAGTACTTC. It translates to CASSPRSGTVSYEQYF. Full variable domain (remainder filled in from reference TRBV9 and TRBJ2-7): DSGVTQTPKHLITATGQRVTLRCSPRSGDLSVYWYQQSLDQGLQFLIQYYNGEERAKGNILERFSAQQFPDLHSELNLSSLELGDSALYFCASSPRSGTVSYEQYFGPGTRLTVT.

The V gene is TRBV5-1, the J gene TRBJ2-1; 8 nucleotides line up with TRBD2. CDR3 size: 15 residues. CDR1 and CDR2 from the germline V gene are SGHRS and YFSETQ. Losses at the gene ends were 4 bases for V and 9 bases for J; bases not matched to a gene: 12. The CDR3 region has the DNA TGCGCCAGCAGCCTAACCGGGACTAGAGGAACTGAGCAGTTCTTC. Its translation: CASSLTGTRGTEQFF.